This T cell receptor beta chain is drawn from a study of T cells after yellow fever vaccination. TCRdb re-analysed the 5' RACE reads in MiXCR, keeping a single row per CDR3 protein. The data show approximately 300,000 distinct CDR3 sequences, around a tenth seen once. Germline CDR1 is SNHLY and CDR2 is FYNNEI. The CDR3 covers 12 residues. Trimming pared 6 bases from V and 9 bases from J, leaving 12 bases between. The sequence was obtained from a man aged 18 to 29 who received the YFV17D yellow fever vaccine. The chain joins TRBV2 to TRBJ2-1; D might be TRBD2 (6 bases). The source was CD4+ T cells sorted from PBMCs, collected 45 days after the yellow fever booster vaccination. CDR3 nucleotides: TGTGCCAGCAGCCAAACTAGCCCTGAGCAGTTCTTC. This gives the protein CASSQTSPEQFF.